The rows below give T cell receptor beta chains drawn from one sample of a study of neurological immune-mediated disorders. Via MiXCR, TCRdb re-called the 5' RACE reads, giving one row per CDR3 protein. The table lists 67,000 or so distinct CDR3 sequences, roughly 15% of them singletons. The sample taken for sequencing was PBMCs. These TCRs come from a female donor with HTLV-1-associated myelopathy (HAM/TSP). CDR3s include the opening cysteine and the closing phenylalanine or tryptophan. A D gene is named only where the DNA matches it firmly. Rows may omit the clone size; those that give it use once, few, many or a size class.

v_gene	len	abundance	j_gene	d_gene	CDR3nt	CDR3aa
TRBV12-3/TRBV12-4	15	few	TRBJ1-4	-	TGTGCCAGCAGCGCCCCGGGGGGCAGGGTTGAAAAACTGTTTTTT	CASSAPGGRVEKLFF
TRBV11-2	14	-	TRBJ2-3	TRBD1	TGTGCCAACAGGAGAAACAGGGGCGCAGATACGCAGTATTTT	CANRRNRGADTQYF
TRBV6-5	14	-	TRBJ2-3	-	TGTGCCAGCAGTTACCGGCGGAGCACAGATACGCAGTATTTT	CASSYRRSTDTQYF
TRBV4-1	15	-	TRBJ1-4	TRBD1	TGCGCCAGCAGCCAAGAAGGGACAGGGAGTGAAAAACTGTTTTTT	CASSQEGTGSEKLFF
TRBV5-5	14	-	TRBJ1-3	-	TGTGCCAGCAGCTTTATGTATGATGTGGTCACCATATATTTT	CASSFMYDVVTIYF
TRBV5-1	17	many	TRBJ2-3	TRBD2	TGCGCCAGCAGCAGGACTAGCGGACCGCTTCTCACAGATACGCAGTATTTT	CASSRTSGPLLTDTQYF
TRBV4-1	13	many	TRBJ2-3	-	TGCGCCAGCAGCGGGAGATTACGAGATACGCAGTATTTT	CASSGRLRDTQYF
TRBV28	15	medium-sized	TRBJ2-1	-	TGTGCCAGCAGCAACCAAGCTTTCACGAGGATTGAGCAGTTCTTC	CASSNQAFTRIEQFF
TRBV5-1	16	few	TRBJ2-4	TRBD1	TGCGCCAGCAGCTTGGCGGGACAGGTAGCCAAAAACATTCAGTACTTC	CASSLAGQVAKNIQYF
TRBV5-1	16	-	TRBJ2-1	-	TGCGCCAGCAGCTATTCCCGGGACTCACCTGGAAATGAGCAGTTCTTC	CASSYSRDSPGNEQFF
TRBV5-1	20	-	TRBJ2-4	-	TGCGCCAGCAGCTTGGAGACCCCAGGGAAATGGGGACTAGCCAAAAACATTCAGTACTTC	CASSLETPGKWGLAKNIQYF
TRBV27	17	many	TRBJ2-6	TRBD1	TGTGCCAGCACTGGACAGGGGGCACCCTCTGGGGCCAACGTCCTGACTTTC	CASTGQGAPSGANVLTF
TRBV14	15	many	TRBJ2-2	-	TGTGCCAGCAGCTGGGGACGATCATTTGCCGGGGAGCTGTTTTTT	CASSWGRSFAGELFF
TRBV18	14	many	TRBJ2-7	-	TGTGCCAGCTCACCACCGGGCAGTCCTTACGAGCAGTACTTC	CASSPPGSPYEQYF
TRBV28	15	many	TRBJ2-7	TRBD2	TGTGCCGCAATGGGGGGGAGCGTAGCGGGGGGCGAGCAGTACTTC	CAAMGGSVAGGEQYF
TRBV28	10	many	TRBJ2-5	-	TGTGCCAGCAAGGGGGAGACCCAGTACTTC	CASKGETQYF
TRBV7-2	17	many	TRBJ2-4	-	TGTGCCAGCAGCTTCGGGGCCGCCGGGGGAGACAAAAACATTCAGTACTTC	CASSFGAAGGDKNIQYF
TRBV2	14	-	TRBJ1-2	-	TGTACCAGCAGCCTTAGGGGCCTGAACTATGACTACACCTTC	CTSSLRGLNYDYTF
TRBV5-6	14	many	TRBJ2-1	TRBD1	TGTGCCAGCAGCAAAGGGGACAGGAACAATGAGCAGTTCTTC	CASSKGDRNNEQFF
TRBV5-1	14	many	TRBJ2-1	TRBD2	TGCGCCAGCACCCACACAGCGGGGCCCAATGAGCAGTTCTTC	CASTHTAGPNEQFF
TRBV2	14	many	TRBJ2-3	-	TGTGCCAGCAGATCAGGGTTGGAGGCAGATACGCAGTATTTT	CASRSGLEADTQYF
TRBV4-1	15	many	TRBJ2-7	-	TGCGCCAGCAGCCAAGAGGTTTTGGGGGCAGAAGAGCAGTACTTC	CASSQEVLGAEEQYF
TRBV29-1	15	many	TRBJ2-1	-	TGCAGCGTTGAGTATCGATACAGGTCTACTAATGAGCAGTTCTTC	CSVEYRYRSTNEQFF
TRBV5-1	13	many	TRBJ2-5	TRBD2	TGCGCCAGCAGCTTGAGACTAGCGGAGACCCAGTACTTC	CASSLRLAETQYF
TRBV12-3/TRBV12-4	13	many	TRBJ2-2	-	TGTGCCAGCAGTTTATCAATGTCCGGGGAGCTGTTTTTT	CASSLSMSGELFF
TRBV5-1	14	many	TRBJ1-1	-	TGCGCCAGCAGCTTTCAGGGTCTAGGGACTGAAGCTTTCTTT	CASSFQGLGTEAFF
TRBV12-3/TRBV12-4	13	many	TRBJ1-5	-	TGTGCCAGCAGTTTAGCGACTACTCAGCCCCAGCATTTT	CASSLATTQPQHF
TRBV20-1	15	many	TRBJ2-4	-	TGCAGTGCTAGGATCCTTCAGGGCCCGGGGAGCATTCAGTACTTC	CSARILQGPGSIQYF
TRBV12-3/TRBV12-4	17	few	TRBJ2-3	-	TGTGCCAGCAGTTTCGTATTGGGGACACAAACCGCAGATACGCAGTATTTT	CASSFVLGTQTADTQYF
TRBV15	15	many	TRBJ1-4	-	TGTGCCACCAGCAGAGTGACAGCGGGGGGAGAAAAACTGTTTTTT	CATSRVTAGGEKLFF
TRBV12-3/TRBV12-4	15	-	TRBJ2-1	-	TGTGCCAGCAGTTTTCGGGGGTCCCACTACAATGAGCAGTTCTTC	CASSFRGSHYNEQFF
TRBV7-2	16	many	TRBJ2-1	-	TGTGCCAGCAGCTTAGCGGGGAGCAGGGGATACAATGAGCAGTTCTTC	CASSLAGSRGYNEQFF
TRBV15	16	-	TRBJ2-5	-	TGTGCTACCAGCAGAACACCGGGACGTACCCAAGAGACCCAGTACTTC	CATSRTPGRTQETQYF
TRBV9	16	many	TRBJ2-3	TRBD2	TGTGCCAGCAGCGTAGCGTCGGGGGGACTCACAGATACGCAGTATTTT	CASSVASGGLTDTQYF
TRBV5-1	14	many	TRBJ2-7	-	TGCGCCAGCAGCGAAGGGACGGGACTCTACGAGCAGTACTTC	CASSEGTGLYEQYF
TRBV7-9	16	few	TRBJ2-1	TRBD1	TGTGCCAGCAGCGTGCTAGACAGGGCCCCCTACAATGAGCAGTTCTTC	CASSVLDRAPYNEQFF
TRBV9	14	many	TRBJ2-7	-	TGTGCCAGCAGCGATCGGACAGTCAATGGGGAGCAGTACTTC	CASSDRTVNGEQYF
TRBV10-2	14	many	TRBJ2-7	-	TGCGCCAGCAGGGTCGGAGAGAGCTCCTACGAGCAGTACTTC	CASRVGESSYEQYF
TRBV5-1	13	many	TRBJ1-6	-	TGCGCCAGCAGCCCCAACTATAATTCACCCCTCCACTTT	CASSPNYNSPLHF
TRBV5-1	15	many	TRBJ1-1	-	TGCGCCAGCAGCTTAACAGATAGCTTGAACACTGAAGCTTTCTTT	CASSLTDSLNTEAFF
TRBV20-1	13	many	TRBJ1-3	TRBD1	TGCAGTGCCGAATCTCCAGGGGGTAACACCATATATTTT	CSAESPGGNTIYF
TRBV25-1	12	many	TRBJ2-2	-	TGTGCCAGCAGTGTAGACACCGGGGAGCTGTTTTTT	CASSVDTGELFF
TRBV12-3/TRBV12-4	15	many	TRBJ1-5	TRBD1	TGTGCCAGCAGTACAGGGGGAGTTAGCAATCAGCCCCAGCATTTT	CASSTGGVSNQPQHF
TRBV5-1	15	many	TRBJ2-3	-	TGCGCCAGCAGCCCGCTGGGGTCTAGCACAGATACGCAGTATTTT	CASSPLGSSTDTQYF
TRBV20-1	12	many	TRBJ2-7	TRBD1	TGCAGTGCGACGGACAGGGAGTACGAGCAGTACTTC	CSATDREYEQYF
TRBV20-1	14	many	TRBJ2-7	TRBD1	TGCAGTGCTAGAGCCTGGACAGGGCGGTACGAGCAGTACTTC	CSARAWTGRYEQYF